A selection of T cell receptor beta chains follows, all from one sample in a study of cytomegalovirus exposure and HLA in healthy donors. Profiled with immunoSEQ multiplex PCR; TCRdb holds only in-frame clones, not every one. The sample has roughly 140,000 clones, approximately 72% seen once. The sample comprised PBMCs. These receptors originate from a young man in good health and CMV-seronegative. CDR3s include the opening cysteine and the closing phenylalanine or tryptophan. The D gene is left open where the match is weak. Clone size is stated in some rows and not others, as once, few, many or a class when expanded.

V gene	D gene	clone size	J gene	CDR3 length	CDR3 protein	CDR3 DNA
TRBV5-1	NA	NA	TRBJ2-3	15	CASSLAERVTDTQYF	TGCGCCAGCAGCTTGGCCGAGAGAGTTACAGATACGCAGTATTTT
TRBV4-3	TRBD1	NA	TRBJ2-7	15	CASSQDRTGGYEQYF	TGCGCCAGCAGCCAAGATCGGACAGGGGGCTACGAGCAGTACTTC
TRBV15	TRBD2	NA	TRBJ2-1	17	CATSRDRAGGAYNEQFF	TGTGCCACCAGCAGAGATAGAGCGGGAGGTGCCTACAATGAGCAGTTCTTC
TRBV11-2	NA	NA	TRBJ2-7	14	CASSFRGRSYEQYF	TGTGCCAGCAGCTTCAGGGGGAGGTCCTACGAGCAGTACTTC
TRBV19	TRBD1	NA	TRBJ1-1	22	CASSIRDFLTDRDWDMNTEAFF	TGTGCCAGTAGTATTCGCGATTTTCTGACCGACAGGGATTGGGACATGAACACTGAAGCTTTCTTT
TRBV15	NA	NA	TRBJ2-5	13	CATSRTEQETQYF	TGTGCCACCAGCAGGACAGAGCAAGAGACCCAGTACTTC
TRBV7-9	NA	NA	TRBJ1-4	14	CASSLGGLREKLFF	TGTGCCAGCAGCTTAGGCGGCCTGAGGGAAAAACTGTTTTTT
TRBV28	TRBD1	few	TRBJ2-7	14	CASSSGQGTYEQYF	TGTGCCAGCAGTTCCGGACAGGGCACCTACGAGCAGTACTTC
TRBV7-6	TRBD1	NA	TRBJ1-3	15	CASSLEGASGNTIYF	TGTGCCAGCAGCTTAGAGGGGGCCTCTGGAAACACCATATATTTT
TRBV19	NA	few	TRBJ1-4	14	CASSTRTGNEKLFF	TGTGCCAGTAGTACCCGGACGGGGAATGAAAAACTGTTTTTT
TRBV7-9	TRBD2	NA	TRBJ2-5	16	CASSPPTAGGTETQYF	TGTGCCAGCAGCCCCCCGACGGCGGGAGGCACAGAGACCCAGTACTTC
TRBV7-6	TRBD1	NA	TRBJ2-3	15	CASSYRGSITDTQYF	TGTGCCAGCAGCTACAGGGGTAGCATCACAGATACGCAGTATTTT
TRBV27	TRBD2	NA	TRBJ2-4	14	CASSSSGSSHIQYF	TGTGCCAGCAGTTCTAGCGGGTCTTCTCACATTCAGTACTTC
TRBV6-4	NA	NA	TRBJ2-2	14	CASSPEGGTGELFF	TGTGCCAGCAGTCCCGAGGGAGGCACCGGGGAGCTGTTTTTT
TRBV5-1	NA	once	TRBJ2-3	15	CASSLSGGLADTQYF	TGCGCCAGCAGCTTGTCGGGGGGCCTCGCAGATACGCAGTATTTT
TRBV10-1	TRBD2	NA	TRBJ2-3	15	CASSETSGSTDTQYF	TGCGCCAGCAGTGAAACTAGCGGGAGCACAGATACGCAGTATTTT
TRBV5-6	TRBD2	few	TRBJ2-7	15	CASSLDLAGAYEQYF	TGTGCCAGCAGCTTGGATCTAGCGGGTGCCTACGAGCAGTACTTC
TRBV4-1	NA	NA	TRBJ1-2	16	CASSQVLPIRGYGYTF	TGCGCCAGCAGCCAAGTTTTACCGATACGGGGGTATGGCTACACCTTC
TRBV11-3	NA	NA	TRBJ1-5	11	CASLPPEPQHF	TGTGCCAGCCTCCCCCCGGAGCCCCAGCATTTT
TRBV5-6	NA	once	TRBJ2-7	13	CASSWTNSYEQYF	TGTGCCAGCAGCTGGACAAATTCCTACGAGCAGTACTTC
TRBV19	NA	once	TRBJ1-5	13	CASSNGVNQPQHF	TGTGCCAGTAGTAACGGGGTCAATCAGCCCCAGCATTTT
TRBV19	TRBD1	NA	TRBJ1-2	15	CASSPGQGAEYGYTF	TGTGCCAGTAGCCCGGGACAGGGGGCAGAGTATGGCTACACCTTC
TRBV28	NA	NA	TRBJ2-7	16	CASRYHQGPTSYEQYF	TGTGCCAGCAGATACCACCAGGGGCCAACATCCTACGAGCAGTACTTC
TRBV7-9	NA	few	TRBJ1-6	18	CASSGGSGDSSYNSPLHF	TGTGCCAGCAGCGGCGGGTCTGGGGACTCTTCCTATAATTCACCCCTCCACTTT
TRBV5-1	TRBD1	NA	TRBJ1-5	15	CASSVTGGSNQPQHF	TGCGCCAGCAGCGTGACAGGGGGGAGCAATCAGCCCCAGCATTTT
TRBV4-3	NA	NA	TRBJ2-7	14	CASSLRGALGEQYF	TGCGCCAGCAGCCTCAGGGGGGCCTTAGGGGAGCAGTACTTC